This T cell receptor (beta chain) was observed in a study of T cells in Graves' hyperthyroidism and ophthalmopathy. Diagnosing involved the use of clinical symptoms, serum thyroxine and TRAb, thyroid ultrasound and orbital computed tomography. Each 10 ml fresh peripheral blood draw supplied the PBMCs. Looked up from germline, CDR1 is SNHLY and CDR2 is FYNNEI. CDR3 length: 13 residues. Trimming removed 7 bases at V and 8 bases at J, with 14 bases between. From RNA transcripts, TCR beta CDR3 regions were amplified. The TCR CDR3 was amplified in a first-round RT-PCR using the HTBI primer set. TCRdb re-called the multiplex PCR reads through MiXCR, storing one row per CDR3 protein. The sample lists approximately 610,000 distinct CDR3 sequences, 15% to 20% occurring once.

The clonotype was recovered from a woman aged 18-35 years with Graves' hyperthyroidism. This chain links TRBV2 with TRBJ1-4; no definite D call. Sequencing was done on a sample of blood. The DNA of the CDR3 is TGTGCCAGCACTCAGACCGAGGGCGAAAAACTGTTTTTT. Translating gives CASTQTEGEKLFF.